The 28 T cell receptor beta chains below come from one sample, sequenced in a study of blood T cell repertoires in COVID-19. The protocol was immunoSEQ multiplex PCR, while the TCRdb copy is restricted to in-frame clones and leaves out a portion. The sample lists 150,000 to 200,000 clones; roughly 87% were seen once. Source material: peripheral blood. The receptor set was obtained from a man aged 18 to 30 who had recovered from COVID-19.

J is TRBJ1-2 and V is TRBV5-1; perhaps TRBD1 as D (6 bases). The germline gives CDR1 SGHRS, CDR2 YFSETQ. CDR3 length: 17 amino acids. Trimming removed 2 bases from V and 0 bases from J, with 17 bases in between. Here the CDR3 reads CASSLGGASQANYGYTF. The DNA of the CDR3 is TGCGCCAGCAGCTTAGGGGGGGCCTCGCAAGCTAACTATGGCTACACCTTC.

This clone was detected only a few times. V gene TRBV24-1 combines with J gene TRBJ2-2; D possibly corresponds to TRBD1 (8 bases). CDR3 length: 15 amino acids. Trimming removed 7 bases at V and 1 base at J, with 12 bases between. CDR1 and CDR2 (germline): KGHDR, SFDVKD. The CDR3 protein is CATRGGTGNTGELFF. As DNA, the CDR3 is TGTGCCACCAGGGGGGGGACAGGGAACACCGGGGAGCTGTTTTTT.

The CDR3 loop is CASSLRDRVVLGGYTF. As DNA, the CDR3 is TGTGCCAGCAGCCTCCGGGACAGGGTAGTTTTGGGCGGCTACACCTTC. The J gene is TRBJ1-2, the V gene TRBV5-4; 9 bases are a match to TRBD1. The CDR3 runs to 16 residues. V lost 4 bases and J lost 8; bases outside the gene matches: 15. Germline values: CDR1 SGHNT, CDR2 YYREEE (reference sequence).

This clone was seen once. This sequence joins TRBV7-9 and TRBJ1-5; weak D call: TRBD1 (6 bases). V was shortened by 1 base and J by 7 bases, with 14 bases between the two germline ends. CDR1 and CDR2 from the germline V gene are SEHNR and FQNEAQ (reference sequence). The CDR3 consists of 15 residues. The CDR3 region has the DNA TGTGCCAGCAGCTTAGGGGGGGGCGCAGGACAGCCCCAGCATTTT. Encoded protein: CASSLGGGAGQPQHF.

The chain carries TRBV13 and TRBJ1-2, with a weak D call TRBD1 (5 bases). V gave up 5 bases and J gave up 2 bases, with 12 bases separating them. This CDR3 has 14 amino acids. Germline V gene sequence: CDR1 PRHDT, CDR2 FYEKMQ (reference sequence). The CDR3 DNA is TGTGCCAGCAGCCCCCGGGGGGGGAACTATGGCTACACCTTC. It specifies CASSPRGGNYGYTF.

The chain has TRBV5-1 and TRBJ2-7; TRBD2 is a possible D gene (6 bases). V lost 5 bases and J 5 bases, leaving 17 bases between the germline ends. Germline V gene lookup returns CDR1 SGHRS and CDR2 YFSETQ. The length of the CDR3 is 14 residues. CDR3 sequence: CASSSGRGSHEQYF. In nucleotides, the CDR3 is TGCGCCAGCAGTTCCGGCCGGGGGTCCCACGAGCAGTACTTC.

The rearrangement uses TRBV18 and TRBJ1-3; TRBD1 aligns across 9 bases. With V trimmed by 3 bases and J by 2 bases, 11 bases remained unmatched. Germline V gene data show CDR1 as KGHSH and CDR2 as LQKENI. The CDR3 consists of 18 residues. This chain's CDR3 is CASSPEFDRGKAGNTIYF. The DNA of the CDR3 is TGTGCCAGCTCACCCGAGTTCGACAGGGGGAAGGCTGGAAACACCATATATTTT.

This chain connects TRBV5-6 to TRBJ1-3; TRBD1 aligns across 7 bases. Germline V gene data show CDR1 as SGHDT and CDR2 as YYEEEE. V lost 1 base and J lost 0; bases outside the gene matches: 10. The CDR3 has 18 residues. CDR3 loop: CASSLYRGFWDSGNTIYF. The CDR3 bases are TGTGCCAGCAGCTTGTACAGGGGCTTTTGGGACTCTGGAAACACCATATATTTT.

This chain uses TRBV28 with TRBJ2-7; 9 nucleotides agree with TRBD1. CDR1 is MDHEN, CDR2 SYDVKM, per germline. The length of the CDR3 is 15 residues. V was clipped by 2 bases and J by 6 bases; unmatched bases: 8. The CDR3 DNA is TGTGCCAGCAGTTTACTGGGACAGGGATGGTCCGAGCAGTACTTC. It translates to CASSLLGQGWSEQYF.

In its sample, this clone was seen once. The chain carries TRBV3-1 (or the pseudogene TRBV3-2) and TRBJ1-4; possibly TRBD1 for D (6 bases). Germline V CDR1 and CDR2: LGHDT, YNNKEL (reference sequence). This CDR3 has 14 amino acids. V was trimmed by 1 base and J by 8 bases, leaving 11 bases between them. The CDR3, as DNA: TGTGCCAGCAGCCAAGTGGACAGTCGGGAAAAACTGTTTTTT. This encodes CASSQVDSREKLFF.

This chain links TRBV27 with TRBJ2-1; 11 positions agree with TRBD1. V trimming: 2 bases; J trimming: 7 bases; junction bases outside the gene matches: 13. The CDR3 sequence is 18 residues long. Germline loops: CDR1 MNHEY, CDR2 SMNVEV (reference sequence). The CDR3 region has the DNA TGTGCCAGCAGTTTAATCGGGACAGGGGGAGCGGTACGGAATGAGCAGTTCTTC. It encodes CASSLIGTGGAVRNEQFF.

This clone was recorded only once. The gene calls are TRBV9 and TRBJ1-1; maybe TRBD1 (6 bases). The CDR3 totals 15 residues. V lost 0 bases to trimming and J lost 3 bases, with 12 bases between them. Per the germline V gene, CDR1 is SGDLS and CDR2 is YYNGEE. CDR3 region: CASSVDQGGDTEAFF. The CDR3 DNA is TGTGCCAGCAGCGTAGACCAAGGGGGGGACACTGAAGCTTTCTTT.

This sequence joins TRBV28 and TRBJ1-3; a weak D match, TRBD1 (6 bases). The CDR3 totals 15 residues. Trimming shortened V by 9 bases and J by 4 bases, and 19 bases separated the two germline ends. CDR1 and CDR2 (germline): MDHEN, SYDVKM. Written as DNA, the CDR3 is TGTGCCAGTTTGTCGGGGGGCGCGGAGGGAAACACCATATATTTT. This translates into CASLSGGAEGNTIYF.

The V gene is TRBV25-1, the J gene TRBJ2-7; 7 nucleotides line up with TRBD2. J gave up 5 bases and V 5 bases, and 12 bases lay outside the gene matches. Germline loops: CDR1 MGHDK, CDR2 SYGVNS. The CDR3 contains 15 residues. Written as DNA, the CDR3 is TGTGCCAGCAGTTCCCTGGGAGGGGAATCCCACGAGCAGTACTTC. Amino acids: CASSSLGGESHEQYF.

The rearrangement joins TRBV6-5 to TRBJ1-1, with D uncertain. The CDR3 contains 13 residues. Between the trimmed V and J ends, which lost 4 bases and 1 base, there was a span of 7 bases. Germline CDR1 reads MNHEY; CDR2 reads SVGAGI. CDR3 protein: CASSFVGNTEAFF. The CDR3 DNA reads as TGTGCCAGCAGTTTCGTCGGGAACACTGAAGCTTTCTTT.

The chain employs TRBV19 and TRBJ2-1, with TRBD2 matching over 11 bases. J gave up 9 bases and V 3 bases, and 7 bases lay outside the gene matches. Germline CDR1 LNHDA, CDR2 SQIVND (reference sequence). The CDR3 length is 15 residues. The CDR3 nucleotides are TGTGCCAGTAGTATGACCCTAGCGGGAGGCGGTGAGCAGTTCTTC. Its protein is CASSMTLAGGGEQFF.

This chain connects TRBV5-5 to TRBJ1-2; D possibly corresponds to TRBD1 (6 bases). V lost 1 base and J 6 bases, leaving 10 bases between the germline ends. Germline CDR1 and CDR2: SGHKS and YYEKEE (reference sequence). The CDR3 length is 13 residues. The CDR3 nucleotides are TGTGCCAGCAGCTTGACAGGGCTGGATGGCTACACCTTC. Translation: CASSLTGLDGYTF. The variable domain in full, with the rest retrieved from reference TRBV5-5 and TRBJ1-2, is DAGVTQSPTHLIKTRGQQVTLRCSPISGHKSVSWYQQVLGQGPQFIFQYYEKEERGRGNFPDRFSARQFPNYSSELNVNALLLGDSALYLCASSLTGLDGYTFGSGTRLTVV.

The chain joins TRBV14 to TRBJ2-1; D call uncertain. The CDR3 totals 11 residues. V dropped 5 bases and J dropped 7 bases, with 6 bases sitting between them. Germline assignment: CDR1 SGHDN and CDR2 FVKESK. CDR3 DNA sequence: TGTGCCAGCAGCAACGGGAATGAGCAGTTCTTC. This sequence encodes CASSNGNEQFF.

The chain employs TRBV28 and TRBJ1-1; D is uncertain. Germline lookup yields CDR1 MDHEN and CDR2 SYDVKM. The CDR3 contains 14 residues. Trimming took off 6 bases at V and 4 bases at J, with 15 bases between the two ends. The CDR3 sequence: CASSFIQRPTEAFF. The CDR3 DNA reads TGTGCCAGCAGCTTTATTCAGAGGCCCACTGAAGCTTTCTTT.

V is TRBV4-3 and J is TRBJ1-1, with no clear D. Germline loops: CDR1 LGHNA, CDR2 YSLEER. With 2 bases removed from V and 5 bases from J, the gap between germline ends came to 12 bases. The CDR3 covers 14 residues. The CDR3 nucleotides are TGCGCCAGCAGCCAAATCCCAGCGGGGACTGAAGCTTTCTTT. This gives the protein CASSQIPAGTEAFF.

J is TRBJ1-3 and V is TRBV10-3; TRBD1 matches 7 bases. Germline CDR1 ENHRY, CDR2 SYGVKD. The CDR3 is 15 amino acids. V dropped 3 bases and J dropped 4; count of bases not matched to a gene: 6. This CDR3 is CAISDPGTAGNTIYF. The DNA of the CDR3 is TGTGCCATCAGTGACCCCGGGACAGCAGGAAACACCATATATTTT.

This clone was counted between two and nine times. Other DNA sequences of this sample code for an identical CDR3. The chain couples TRBV9 to TRBJ1-5, with D possibly TRBD1 on 6 matching bases. The CDR3 spans 13 residues. The germline V gene encodes CDR1 SGDLS and CDR2 YYNGEE. Trimming left V 4 bases short and J 4 bases short, with 9 bases between. In nucleotides, the CDR3 is TGTGCCAGCAGCAAACAGGGTAATCAGCCCCAGCATTTT. It yields the protein CASSKQGNQPQHF.

This chain connects TRBV6-5 to TRBJ1-1; D gene unclear. The CDR3 is 14 residues long. Germline-derived CDR1 and CDR2 are MNHEY and SVGAGI. V shed 4 bases and J shed 1 base, with 10 bases lying between them. For the CDR3, the DNA is TGTGCCAGCAGTTCCCAGGCGGGGAACACTGAAGCTTTCTTT. Translated, it gives CASSSQAGNTEAFF.

The gene calls are TRBV5-5 and TRBJ1-5; weak D call: TRBD1 (6 bases). Looked up from germline, CDR1 is SGHKS and CDR2 is YYEKEE (reference sequence). This CDR3 comprises 18 residues. Trimming removed 1 base at V and 3 bases at J, with 20 bases between. The CDR3 DNA sequence: TGTGCCAGCAGCTTGTATTCCCCCTTGGACAGCCCCAATCAGCCCCAGCATTTT. Its translation is CASSLYSPLDSPNQPQHF.

The chain combines TRBV7-2 with TRBJ2-1; 7 bases line up with TRBD2. CDR3 length equals 15 residues. J gave up 3 bases and V 8 bases, and 10 bases lay outside the gene matches. Germline V gene data show CDR1 as SGHTA and CDR2 as FQGNSA. CDR3 in amino acids: CASQNGTTYYNEQFF. CDR3 sequence (DNA): TGTGCCAGCCAGAACGGGACTACCTACTACAATGAGCAGTTCTTC.

This sequence joins TRBV28 and TRBJ1-5; D gene unclear. The CDR3 covers 12 residues. Between the trimmed V and J ends, which lost 5 bases and 8 bases, there was a span of 10 bases. Germline assignment: CDR1 MDHEN and CDR2 SYDVKM. CDR3 sequence reads: CASSTLQKPQHF. The CDR3 DNA follows: TGTGCCAGCAGTACCCTACAGAAGCCCCAGCATTTT.

The chain combines TRBV30 with TRBJ2-3; 13 bases match TRBD2. The ends lost 5 bases at V and 2 bases at J; junction bases unmatched: 4. This CDR3 is 15 amino acids long. In germline, CDR1 is GTSNPN, CDR2 SVGIG (reference sequence). The CDR3 region is CAWEGLAGTTDTQYF. CDR3 nucleotide sequence: TGTGCCTGGGAGGGACTAGCGGGAACCACAGATACGCAGTATTTT.

The V call is TRBV28, the J call TRBJ1-5; 7 bases agree with TRBD1. The CDR3 covers 12 residues. V gave up 10 bases and J gave up 4 bases; unmatched junction bases: 4. Germline CDR1 reads MDHEN; CDR2 reads SYDVKM. The CDR3 bases are TGTGCCACTAACAGGGGAAATCAGCCCCAGCATTTT. It translates to CATNRGNQPQHF.